Listed below are T cell receptor beta chains from one sample, sequenced in a study of response to subunit inactivated influenza vaccine. TCRdb re-called the RT-PCR reads with MiXCR, one entry per CDR3 protein. In the table there are just under 550,000 distinct CDR3 sequences, around 25% of which are singletons. The data were also submitted as part of a second study, on T cells expressing NK-cell markers.

Source: CD4+ T cells sorted from PBMCs, taken roughly 12 days after vaccination. The source of these receptors is a man aged 50-59 years who received an inactivated influenza vaccine. Both conserved end residues are part of each CDR3.

V	J	CDR3
TRBV6-2/TRBV6-3	TRBJ1-2	CASSYPSAELLGGYTF
TRBV15	TRBJ2-3	CATRIGTSTDTQYF
TRBV20-1	TRBJ1-2	CSASVGALGYTF
TRBV7-2	TRBJ2-1	CASSLNEAGYNEQFF
TRBV5-1	TRBJ2-3	CASSLVGQGPDTQYF
TRBV6-2/TRBV6-3	TRBJ2-6	CASKPGQFSSGANVLTF
TRBV5-1	TRBJ2-7	CASSHAGQREQYF
TRBV4-2	TRBJ2-7	CASSHTSGYEQYF
TRBV12-3/TRBV12-4	TRBJ2-5	CASSNSDRARVKTQYF
TRBV18	TRBJ1-1	CASSVTGGNTEAFF
TRBV19	TRBJ2-2	CASRPVGVGELFF
TRBV7-2	TRBJ2-3	CASSLAPSGSTDTQYF
TRBV6-1	TRBJ2-1	CASRVPRGSYNEQFF
TRBV20-1	TRBJ2-4	CSANRVGTEVKNIQYF
TRBV20-1	TRBJ2-1	CSARKGTSPREQFF
TRBV6-1	TRBJ2-1	CASRRTSGGPYEQFF
TRBV12-3/TRBV12-4	TRBJ1-3	CASSFGQSKAGNTIYF
TRBV6-5	TRBJ2-1	CASRITGGEQFF
TRBV10-3	TRBJ2-7	CAISEGGRGETYEQYF
TRBV12-3/TRBV12-4	TRBJ2-3	CASSLLQTSTDTQYF
TRBV5-1	TRBJ2-7	CASSLAWAGQRSSYEQYF
TRBV5-6	TRBJ2-3	CASSGTSRRDTQYF
TRBV24-1	TRBJ2-1	CATSDFLAARNEQFF